Listed below are T cell receptor beta chains from one sample, sequenced in a study of T cells in Graves' hyperthyroidism and ophthalmopathy. MiXCR, applied by TCRdb to the multiplex PCR reads, yields one record per CDR3 protein. The table shows about 360,000 distinct CDR3 sequences, with roughly 13% occurring only once. Sequenced sample: blood. The receptors were gathered from a woman under 30 with Graves' hyperthyroidism. Both conserved end residues are part of each CDR3. D genes are given only for firm matches. Where a row states a size, it is once, few, many or the class of an expanded clone; other rows omit it.

many	NA	TRBV18	TRBJ2-7	TGTGCCAGCTCACCACCGTTCGACGGAACCTACGAGCAGTACTTC	CASSPPFDGTYEQYF
many	TRBD1	TRBV2	TRBJ2-7	TGTGCCAGCAATATTCTTCAAGGGGGCCACGAGCAGTACTTC	CASNILQGGHEQYF
NA	TRBD2	TRBV15	TRBJ2-1	TGTGCCACCAGCAGAGTACGCGGGACTAGCGGCAGGAGCTCCTACAATGAGCAGTTCTTC	CATSRVRGTSGRSSYNEQFF
few	NA	TRBV5-4	TRBJ2-7	TGTGCCAGCAGCTTTGGGAACGAGCAGTACTTC	CASSFGNEQYF
many	TRBD1	TRBV2	TRBJ1-1	TGTGCCAGCAGGACAGGGTCAATGAACACTGAAGCTTTCTTT	CASRTGSMNTEAFF
many	TRBD1	TRBV20-1	TRBJ1-6	TGCAGTGCTCCGGACAGGGGAACTTATAATTCACCCCTCCACTTT	CSAPDRGTYNSPLHF
many	NA	TRBV7-2	TRBJ1-5	TGTGCCAGCAGCCCCATGACAAATCAGCCCCAGCATTTT	CASSPMTNQPQHF
NA	TRBD1	TRBV12-3/TRBV12-4	TRBJ2-7	TGTGCCAGCAGCCAACAACAGGGGTTCTCCTACGAGCAGTACTTC	CASSQQQGFSYEQYF
NA	TRBD2	TRBV6-1	TRBJ2-1	TGTGCCAGCAGGGGTCCGGGACTAGCGGGGGGAGATGAGCAGTTCTTC	CASRGPGLAGGDEQFF
NA	NA	TRBV3-1	TRBJ1-4	TGTGCCAGCAGCCAAGGAAATGAAAAACTGTTTTTT	CASSQGNEKLFF
NA	TRBD1	TRBV3-1	TRBJ1-1	TGTGCCAGCAGCCCGATCCCGGAGGGACAGGGAAACACTGAAGCTTTCTTT	CASSPIPEGQGNTEAFF
many	TRBD2	TRBV5-1	TRBJ2-2	TGCGCCAGCAGCTCAATAGCGGGGAACACCGGGGAGCTGTTTTTT	CASSSIAGNTGELFF
many	TRBD2	TRBV7-9	TRBJ2-1	TGTGCCAGCAGCTTCGGCGGGGGGTCTCTCAATGAGCAGTTCTTC	CASSFGGGSLNEQFF
NA	NA	TRBV6-5	TRBJ1-3	TGTGCCAGCAGTTACGGGGGAACTGGAAACACCATATATTTT	CASSYGGTGNTIYF
many	NA	TRBV5-5	TRBJ2-1	TGTGCCAGCAGCTTGGGGGGGCCCCTACGCAATGAGCAGTTCTTC	CASSLGGPLRNEQFF
NA	NA	TRBV19	TRBJ2-7	TGTGCCAGTAGTATCTCTGCGGGGTCCTACGAGCAGTACTTC	CASSISAGSYEQYF
many	TRBD2	TRBV5-1	TRBJ2-7	TGCGCCAGCAGCTTGGCTAGCGGAAGGGGCGAGCAGTACTTC	CASSLASGRGEQYF
many	NA	TRBV11-1	TRBJ2-1	TGTGCCAGCAGGCCCCGGGCAGCCGTTGAGCAGTTCTTC	CASRPRAAVEQFF
many	TRBD1	TRBV20-1	TRBJ2-7	TGCAGTGCCATCGACAGGGCAGTCTCCTACGAGCAGTACTTC	CSAIDRAVSYEQYF
many	NA	TRBV20-1	TRBJ2-4	TGCAGTGCTAGAGATTTCGCAAAAGCCAAAAACATTCAGTACTTC	CSARDFAKAKNIQYF
few	NA	TRBV14	TRBJ2-3	TGTGCCAGCAGCCAAGAATGGGGGGAGGATACGCAGTATTTT	CASSQEWGEDTQYF
NA	TRBD1	TRBV24-1	TRBJ2-4	TGTGCCACCAGTGAGACTGGACAGGGTAAAAACATTCAGTACTTC	CATSETGQGKNIQYF
NA	NA	TRBV7-9	TRBJ2-7	TGTACCAGCAGCCCCTCTTATGGCCCTTCCTACGAGCAGTACTTC	CTSSPSYGPSYEQYF
many	TRBD1	TRBV27	TRBJ2-4	TGTGCCAGCAGTCCAGGGGGCGGGGACATTCAGTACTTC	CASSPGGGDIQYF
many	TRBD2	TRBV6-2/TRBV6-3	TRBJ2-5	TGTGCCAGCAGCCCCTGGACTAGCGAGCAAGAGACCCAGTACTTC	CASSPWTSEQETQYF
few	TRBD2	TRBV3-1	TRBJ2-5	TGTGCCAGCAGCCAGGGCCTAGCGGGCGGCCAAGAGACCCAGTACTTC	CASSQGLAGGQETQYF
NA	NA	TRBV11-2	TRBJ2-5	TGTGCCAGCAGCTTAGTTGGCATGCGGGAGACCCAGTACTTC	CASSLVGMRETQYF
many	NA	TRBV5-1	TRBJ1-2	TGCGCCAGCAGCTGGGGGTCCTATGGCTACACCTTC	CASSWGSYGYTF
many	NA	TRBV28	TRBJ2-4	TGTGCCAGCAGTCCCACGAGAAAACTAGCCAAAAACATTCAGTACTTC	CASSPTRKLAKNIQYF
many	NA	TRBV4-3	TRBJ2-1	TGCGCCAGCAGCCAAGATCCGATCCCACGCCCCTACAATGAGCAGTTCTTC	CASSQDPIPRPYNEQFF